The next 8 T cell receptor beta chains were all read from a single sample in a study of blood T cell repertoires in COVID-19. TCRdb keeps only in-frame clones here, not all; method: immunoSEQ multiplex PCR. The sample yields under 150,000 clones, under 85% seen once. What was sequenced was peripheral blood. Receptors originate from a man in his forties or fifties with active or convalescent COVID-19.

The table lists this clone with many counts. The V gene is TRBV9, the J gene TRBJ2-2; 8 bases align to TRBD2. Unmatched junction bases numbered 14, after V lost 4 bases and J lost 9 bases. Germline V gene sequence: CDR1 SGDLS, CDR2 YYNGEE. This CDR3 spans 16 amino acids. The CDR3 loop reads CASSPGGGLAARELFF. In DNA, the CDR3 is TGTGCCAGCAGCCCCGGGGGGGGGCTAGCGGCTCGGGAGCTGTTTTTT.

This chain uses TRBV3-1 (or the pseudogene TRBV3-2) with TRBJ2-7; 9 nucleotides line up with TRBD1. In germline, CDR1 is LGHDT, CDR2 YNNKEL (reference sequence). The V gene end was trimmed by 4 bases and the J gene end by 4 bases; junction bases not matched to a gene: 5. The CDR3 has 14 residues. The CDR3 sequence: CASSLGQGFYEQYF. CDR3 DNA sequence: TGTGCCAGCAGCCTCGGACAGGGGTTTTACGAGCAGTACTTC.

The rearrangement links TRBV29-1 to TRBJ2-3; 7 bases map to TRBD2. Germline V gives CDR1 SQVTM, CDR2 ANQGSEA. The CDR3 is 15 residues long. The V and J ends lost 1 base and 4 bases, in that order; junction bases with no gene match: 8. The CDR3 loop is CSVEGDAGESDTQYF. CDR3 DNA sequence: TGCAGCGTTGAAGGCGACGCGGGAGAGTCAGATACGCAGTATTTT.

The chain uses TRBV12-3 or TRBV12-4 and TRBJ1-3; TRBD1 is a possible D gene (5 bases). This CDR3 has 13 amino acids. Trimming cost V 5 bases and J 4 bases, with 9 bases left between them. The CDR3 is CASSKDSGNTIYF. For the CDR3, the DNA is TGTGCCAGCAGTAAAGACAGCGGAAACACCATATATTTT.

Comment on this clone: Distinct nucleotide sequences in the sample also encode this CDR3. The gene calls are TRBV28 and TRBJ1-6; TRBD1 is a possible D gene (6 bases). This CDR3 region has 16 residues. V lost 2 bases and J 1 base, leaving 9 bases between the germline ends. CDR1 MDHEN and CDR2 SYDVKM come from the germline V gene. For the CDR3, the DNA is TGTGCCAGCAGTTTAGGCAGGGGATCCTATAATTCACCCCTCCACTTT. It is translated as CASSLGRGSYNSPLHF.

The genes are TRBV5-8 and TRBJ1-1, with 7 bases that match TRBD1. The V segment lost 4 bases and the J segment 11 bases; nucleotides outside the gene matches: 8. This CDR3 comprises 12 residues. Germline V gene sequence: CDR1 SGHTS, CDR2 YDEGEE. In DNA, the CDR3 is TGTGCCAGCAGCGCCCCGGGACAGTCCGCTTTCTTT. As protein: CASSAPGQSAFF.

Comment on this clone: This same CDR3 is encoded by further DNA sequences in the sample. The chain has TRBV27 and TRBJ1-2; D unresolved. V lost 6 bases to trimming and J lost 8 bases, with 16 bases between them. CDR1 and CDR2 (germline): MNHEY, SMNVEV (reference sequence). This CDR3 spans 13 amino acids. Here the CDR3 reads CASRLRTGSGYTF. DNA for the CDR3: TGTGCCAGCAGGCTCCGTACCGGGAGCGGCTACACCTTC.

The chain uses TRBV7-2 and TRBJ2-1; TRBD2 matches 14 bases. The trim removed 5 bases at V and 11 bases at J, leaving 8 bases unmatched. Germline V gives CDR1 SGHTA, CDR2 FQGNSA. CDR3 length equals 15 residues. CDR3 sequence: CASSRGLAGGRQQFF. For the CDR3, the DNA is TGTGCCAGCAGCCGTGGACTAGCGGGAGGTCGTCAGCAGTTCTTC.